This T cell receptor beta chain comes out of a study of blood T cell repertoires in COVID-19. Those enrolled in Seattle joined during active infection and were followed longitudinally afterward. Under the authors' procedure: Reference gene primer amplification gave nucleated cell count estimates. Clones were sequenced by immunoSEQ multiplex PCR, and TCRdb holds only the in-frame ones, with some missing. The DNA was the basis for D and trimming; V, J and clone size are from that table. The data contain some 150,000 clones, approximately 85% of them singletons. Sample: peripheral blood. The TCR sequence derives from a woman in her sixties or seventies with COVID-19, enrolled during active disease.

CDR3 nucleotides: TGTGCCAGTAGAATGGGGACACATAGCACAGATACGCAGTATTTT. Translated: CASRMGTHSTDTQYF. The V and J genes are TRBV19 and TRBJ2-3; D perhaps matches TRBD1 (6 bases). Germline V gene data show CDR1 as LNHDA and CDR2 as SQIVND (reference sequence). The CDR3 runs to 15 residues. Trimming took 6 bases from V and 0 from J, leaving 13 bases between them.